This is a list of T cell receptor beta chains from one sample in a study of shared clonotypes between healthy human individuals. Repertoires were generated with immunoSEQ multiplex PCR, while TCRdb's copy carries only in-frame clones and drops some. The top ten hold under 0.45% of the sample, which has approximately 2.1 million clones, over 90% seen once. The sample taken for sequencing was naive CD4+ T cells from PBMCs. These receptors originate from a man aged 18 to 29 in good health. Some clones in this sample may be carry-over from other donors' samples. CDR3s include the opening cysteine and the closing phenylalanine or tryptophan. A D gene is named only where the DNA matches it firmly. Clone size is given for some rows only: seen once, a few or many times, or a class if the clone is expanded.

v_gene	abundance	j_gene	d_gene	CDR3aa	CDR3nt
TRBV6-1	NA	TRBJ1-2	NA	CASSEWLGRGGYTF	TGTGCCAGCAGTGAGTGGTTGGGGAGAGGAGGCTACACCTTC
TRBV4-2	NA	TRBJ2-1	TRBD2	CASSEHSGNSYNEQFF	TGTGCCAGCAGCGAGCATAGCGGGAACTCCTACAATGAGCAGTTCTTC
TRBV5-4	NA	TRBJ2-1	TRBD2	CASSIGLADYNEQFF	TGTGCCAGCAGCATCGGACTAGCGGACTACAATGAGCAGTTCTTC
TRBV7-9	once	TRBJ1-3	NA	CASSLVVGNTIYF	TGTGCCAGCAGCTTGGTGGTCGGAAACACCATATATTTT
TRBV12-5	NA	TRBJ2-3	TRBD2	CASGIGGLAGITGTDTQYF	TGTGCTAGTGGCATCGGGGGACTAGCGGGAATAACGGGCACAGATACGCAGTATTTT
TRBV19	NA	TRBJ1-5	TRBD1	CASRRNRDRASSQHF	TGTGCCAGTAGGCGAAACCGGGACAGGGCCTCATCCCAGCATTTT
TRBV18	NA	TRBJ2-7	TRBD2	CASSHGTSDTYEQYF	TGTGCCAGCTCTCACGGGACTAGCGACACCTACGAGCAGTACTTC
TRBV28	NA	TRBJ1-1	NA	CASRWGSNTEAFF	TGTGCCAGCAGGTGGGGATCGAACACTGAAGCTTTCTTT
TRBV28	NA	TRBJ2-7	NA	CASRLGGSDYEQYF	TGTGCCAGCAGACTGGGGGGATCGGACTACGAGCAGTACTTC
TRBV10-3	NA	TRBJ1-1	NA	CAISDIGDEAFF	TGTGCCATCAGTGATATTGGGGATGAAGCTTTCTTT
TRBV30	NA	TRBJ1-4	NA	CAWSSRFRTNEKLFF	TGTGCCTGGAGTTCAAGATTCCGAACTAATGAAAAACTGTTTTTT
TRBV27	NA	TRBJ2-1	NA	CASSFRDPYNEQFF	TGTGCCAGCAGTTTCCGGGACCCTTACAATGAGCAGTTCTTC
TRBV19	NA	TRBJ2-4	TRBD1	CASRPSGQGGNIQYF	TGTGCCAGTAGGCCCTCGGGACAGGGCGGAAACATTCAGTACTTC
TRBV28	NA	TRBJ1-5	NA	CASSLIGGYRVIQPQHF	TGTGCCAGCAGTTTAATCGGTGGGTACAGGGTGATCCAGCCCCAGCATTTT
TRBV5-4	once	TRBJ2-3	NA	CASSLKDTQYF	TGTGCCAGCAGCTTGAAAGATACGCAGTATTTT
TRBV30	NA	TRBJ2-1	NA	CALGGSRGWYEQFF	TGTGCCTTGGGGGGTAGCAGGGGATGGTATGAGCAGTTCTTC
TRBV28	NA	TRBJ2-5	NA	CASSYTSSTETQYF	TGTGCCAGCAGCTATACTAGCTCGACGGAGACCCAGTACTTC
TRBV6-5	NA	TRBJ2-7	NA	CASSYSGSRYYEQYF	TGTGCCAGCAGTTACTCTGGGAGCCGCTACTACGAGCAGTACTTC
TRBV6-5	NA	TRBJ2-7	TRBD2	CASSSAGLAGKYEQYF	TGTGCCAGCAGTTCCGCCGGACTAGCAGGCAAATACGAGCAGTACTTC
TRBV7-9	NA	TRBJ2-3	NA	CASSSSTEGGTQYF	TGTGCCAGCAGCTCATCGACAGAGGGGGGTACGCAGTATTTT
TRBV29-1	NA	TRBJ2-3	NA	CSVGASARETDTQYF	TGCAGCGTTGGGGCTAGCGCCAGAGAAACAGATACGCAGTATTTT
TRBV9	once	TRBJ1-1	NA	CASSRRGGIGQGNTEAFF	TGTGCCAGCAGCAGACGGGGTGGGATCGGGCAGGGGAACACTGAAGCTTTCTTT
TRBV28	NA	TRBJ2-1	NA	CASSFPDPAGNEQFF	TGTGCCAGCAGTTTCCCGGACCCTGCCGGCAATGAGCAGTTCTTC
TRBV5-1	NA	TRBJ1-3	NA	CASSSRDAQGGNTIYF	TGCGCCAGCAGCTCCCGGGACGCCCAAGGAGGAAACACCATATATTTT
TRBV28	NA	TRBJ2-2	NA	CASSLRQRRGATGELFF	TGTGCCAGCAGTTTGCGGCAGCGAAGAGGGGCCACCGGGGAGCTGTTTTTT
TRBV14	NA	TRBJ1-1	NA	CASSGRGQGWRTEAFF	TGTGCCAGCAGCGGCCGCGGCCAGGGGTGGAGGACTGAAGCTTTCTTT
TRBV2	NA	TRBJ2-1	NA	CASSILDTTKQFF	TGTGCCAGCTCGATATTAGACACGACAAAGCAGTTCTTC
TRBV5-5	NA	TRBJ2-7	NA	CASSLVGTYEQYF	TGTGCCAGCAGCTTGGTTGGGACCTACGAGCAGTACTTC
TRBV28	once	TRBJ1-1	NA	CASSRGVSAFF	TGTGCCAGCAGCCGGGGGGTTTCAGCTTTCTTT
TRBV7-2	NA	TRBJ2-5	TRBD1	CASGRQGETQYF	TGTGCCAGCGGACGACAGGGAGAGACCCAGTACTTC
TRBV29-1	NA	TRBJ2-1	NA	CSVDGSQRTYNEQFF	TGCAGCGTTGATGGGAGCCAGCGAACCTACAATGAGCAGTTCTTC
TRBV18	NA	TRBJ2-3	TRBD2	CASSPLAGAATDTQYF	TGTGCCAGCTCACCACTAGCGGGAGCCGCCACAGATACGCAGTATTTT
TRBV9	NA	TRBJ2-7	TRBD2	CASSVTSGMSSYEQYF	TGTGCCAGCAGCGTCACTAGCGGGATGAGCTCCTACGAGCAGTACTTC